This section outlines one T cell receptor (beta chain) sequence together with its context. The data are from a study of shared clonotypes between healthy human individuals. Libraries were prepared by immunoSEQ multiplex PCR; TCRdb keeps only in-frame clonotypes and omits some of them. Among roughly 2 million clones listed, 90% to 95% were seen once. The sequence was collected from a man younger than 30 in good health. Sample: naive CD4+ T cells sorted from blood. The subset is: CD45RA+ positively selected.

CDR3 nucleotides: TGTGCCAGCAGTCCTACCGACAGGGTCACTAATGAAAAACTGTTTTTT. Its translation: CASSPTDRVTNEKLFF. The chain carries TRBV25-1 and TRBJ1-4; 7 positions agree with TRBD1. Germline lookup yields CDR1 MGHDK and CDR2 SYGVNS. There are 16 residues in the CDR3. Trimming cost V 5 bases and J 2 bases; bases outside gene matches: 8.